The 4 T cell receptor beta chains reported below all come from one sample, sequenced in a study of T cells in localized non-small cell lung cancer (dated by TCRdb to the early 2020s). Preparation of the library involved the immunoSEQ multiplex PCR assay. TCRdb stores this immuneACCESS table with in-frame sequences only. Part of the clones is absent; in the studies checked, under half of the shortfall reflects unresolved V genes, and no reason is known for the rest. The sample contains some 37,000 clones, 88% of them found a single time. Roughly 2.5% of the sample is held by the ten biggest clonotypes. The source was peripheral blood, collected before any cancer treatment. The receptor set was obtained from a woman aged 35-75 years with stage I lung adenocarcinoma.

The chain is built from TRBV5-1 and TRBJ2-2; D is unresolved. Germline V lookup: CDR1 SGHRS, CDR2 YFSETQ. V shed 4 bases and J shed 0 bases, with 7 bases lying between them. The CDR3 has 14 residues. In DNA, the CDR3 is TGCGCCAGCAGCCGACGGACGAACACCGGGGAGCTGTTTTTT. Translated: CASSRRTNTGELFF.

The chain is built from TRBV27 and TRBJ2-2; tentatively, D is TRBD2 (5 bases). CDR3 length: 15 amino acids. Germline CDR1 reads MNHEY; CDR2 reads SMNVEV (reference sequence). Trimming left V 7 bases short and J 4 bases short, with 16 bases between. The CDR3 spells CASTPLLEGTGELFF. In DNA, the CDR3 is TGTGCCAGCACCCCCTTGCTAGAGGGCACCGGGGAGCTGTTTTTT.

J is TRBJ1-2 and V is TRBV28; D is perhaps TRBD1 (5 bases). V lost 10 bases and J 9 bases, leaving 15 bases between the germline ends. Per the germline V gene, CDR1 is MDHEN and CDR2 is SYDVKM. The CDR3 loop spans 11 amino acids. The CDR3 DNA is TGTGCCACTGGCCTCAGGGTGAGCTACACCTTC. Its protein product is CATGLRVSYTF.

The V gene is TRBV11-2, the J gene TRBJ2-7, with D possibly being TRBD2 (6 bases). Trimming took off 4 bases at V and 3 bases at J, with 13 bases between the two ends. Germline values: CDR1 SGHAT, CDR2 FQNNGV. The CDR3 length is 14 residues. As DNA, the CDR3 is TGTGCCAGCAGCTCCGACTGGGGAGGCTACGAGCAGTACTTC. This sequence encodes CASSSDWGGYEQYF.